Below are 24 T cell receptor beta chains sequenced from a single sample in a study of metastatic and nonmetastatic thyroid tumors. Until they underwent thyroid surgery, no patient had received any treatment. MiXCR re-clonotyped the PCR reads for TCRdb. This table has approximately 38,000 clones, less than 20% appearing once. Input material: tumor tissue. The receptors originated from a female donor with papillary thyroid cancer or a benign thyroid nodule (not recorded which). Some clones in this sample may be carry-over from other donors' samples.

This clone was seen ten or more times. The chain recombines TRBV12-3 or TRBV12-4 with TRBJ2-6, with 7 bases aligning to TRBD1. V shed 6 bases and J 3 bases; nucleotides not matched to a gene: 5. The CDR3 spans 15 residues. This CDR3 reads CASSRQGYGANVLTF. DNA for the CDR3: TGTGCCAGCAGCAGACAGGGATATGGGGCCAACGTCCTGACTTTC.

Worth noting for this clone: A read error may produce the germline difference seen at one junction end. J is TRBJ2-6 and V is TRBV6-1; D not certain. The CDR3 consists of 13 residues. Germline CDR1 and CDR2: MNHNS and SASEGT. The CDR3 nucleotides are TGTGCTAGCAGGAGATGGGGGGCCAACGTCCTGACTTTC. Its protein product is CASRRWGANVLTF.

With regard to this clone: A much larger clone sits a single nucleotide away, making a read error possible. The rearrangement joins TRBV20-1 to TRBJ2-2; no firm D call. CDR1 and CDR2 from the germline V gene are DFQATT and SNEGSKA (reference sequence). Trimming removed 8 bases at V and 3 bases at J, with 13 bases between. This CDR3 is 13 amino acids long. The CDR3 coding sequence is TGCAGTCTGGCCCGGGCGGACACCGGGGAGCTGTTTTTT. It yields the protein CSLARADTGELFF.

V usage is TRBV4-3 and J usage is TRBJ2-7; tentatively, D is TRBD2 (7 bases). This CDR3 has 19 residues. Germline CDR1 and CDR2: LGHNA and YSLEER. The ends were cut back, 10 bases at V and 3 bases at J, with 34 bases in the middle. The CDR3 reads CANCQVFSMLGLGGYEQYF. The CDR3 DNA sequence: TGCGCCAACTGCCAAGTTTTCAGTATGTTAGGACTAGGGGGCTACGAGCAGTACTTC.

This chain links TRBV12-3 or TRBV12-4 with TRBJ2-1; 7 bases agree with TRBD1. V dropped 7 bases and J dropped 6; count of bases not matched to a gene: 6. The CDR3 spans 13 residues. CDR3 in amino acids: CASIEQGINEQFF. CDR3 in DNA: TGTGCCAGCATTGAACAGGGGATCAATGAGCAGTTCTTC.

J is TRBJ2-3 and V is TRBV11-2; D gene uncertain. This CDR3 spans 15 amino acids. In germline, CDR1 is SGHAT, CDR2 FQNNGV. V lost 2 bases, J lost 0 bases, and 9 bases lay in between. CDR3 sequence reads: CASSLTSLSTDTQYF. Here the CDR3 DNA reads TGTGCCAGCAGCTTAACTTCGCTCAGCACAGATACGCAGTATTTT.

This clone came up many times. This rearrangement joins TRBV20-1 to TRBJ1-1; D is ambiguous. Trimming removed 4 bases from V and 1 base from J, with 10 bases in between. This CDR3 is built from 13 residues. Germline CDR1 and CDR2: DFQATT and SNEGSKA (reference sequence). The chain's CDR3 is CSAIRDRNTEAFF. The CDR3 DNA reads TGCAGTGCTATAAGAGATAGGAACACTGAAGCTTTCTTT.

This clone was seen at least ten times. The V and J genes are TRBV7-8 and TRBJ1-1; no clear D gene. The CDR3 is made up of 13 amino acids. With 1 base removed from V and 0 bases from J, the gap between germline ends came to 3 bases. CDR1 SGHVS and CDR2 FQNEAQ come from the germline V gene. CDR3 residues: CASSLVLNTEAFF. Written as DNA, the CDR3 is TGTGCCAGCAGCTTAGTTCTGAACACTGAAGCTTTCTTT.

This clone was detected many times. The chain uses TRBV20-1 and TRBJ2-1; 7 nucleotides match TRBD2. Trimming took 6 bases from V and 0 from J; bases not matched to a gene: 8. Looked up from germline, CDR1 is DFQATT and CDR2 is SNEGSKA (reference sequence). This CDR3 has 15 residues. The CDR3: CSAAGVPPSYNEQFF. The CDR3 region has the DNA TGCAGTGCCGCGGGAGTGCCTCCCTCCTACAATGAGCAGTTCTTC.

As concerns this clone: A much larger clone differs from this one at a single base, so this may be a read error. The conserved phenylalanine or tryptophan normally closing the CDR3 is absent here, so this likely arose from a read error. This chain uses TRBV5-1 with TRBJ2-3; D unclear. CDR3 length equals 15 residues. Per the germline V gene, CDR1 is SGHRS and CDR2 is YFSETQ. V was shortened by 6 bases and J by 1 base, with 15 bases between the two germline ends. The DNA of the CDR3 is TGCGCCAGCACCCCTTTAGGGTTTGGCACAGATACGCAGTATCTT. Its translation is CASTPLGFGTDTQYL.

In its sample, this clone was seen many times. CDR3 coding DNA: TGTGCCAGTAGTATAGGCGGGTCACGGGAAAATGAAAAACTGTTTTTT. The encoded protein is CASSIGGSRENEKLFF. This sequence joins TRBV19 and TRBJ1-4, with no clear D. Trimming cost V 1 base and J 5 bases, with 14 bases left between them. The germline gives CDR1 LNHDA, CDR2 SQIVND (reference sequence). The CDR3 has 16 residues. Full variable domain (missing parts from reference TRBV19 and TRBJ1-4): DGGITQSPKYLFRKEGQNVTLSCEQNLNHDAMYWYRQDPGQGLRLIYYSQIVNDFQKGDIAEGYSVSREKKESFPLTVTSAQKNPTAFYLCASSIGGSRENEKLFFGSGTQLSVL.

This clone appeared many times. The V gene is TRBV20-1, the J gene TRBJ1-1; no clear D. This CDR3 is 13 amino acids long. Germline assignment: CDR1 DFQATT and CDR2 SNEGSKA (reference sequence). V lost 6 bases, J lost 3 bases, and 14 bases lay in between. This CDR3 is CSAVILPYTEAFF. The CDR3 nucleotides are TGCAGTGCGGTCATTCTCCCCTACACTGAAGCTTTCTTT.

This clone was counted only a few times. The germline gene is not matched at one end of the junction; a read error may be the cause. The V and J genes are TRBV6-2 or TRBV6-3 and TRBJ2-2; D perhaps matches TRBD1 (5 bases). Germline V gene data show CDR1 as MNHEY and CDR2 as SVGEGT. This CDR3 has 14 residues. The CDR3 DNA follows: TGTGCCAACAGGCCCAAACCAGACACGGGGGAGCTGTTTTTT. Encoded protein: CANRPKPDTGELFF.

In its sample, this clone was seen many times. The chain links TRBV5-1 to TRBJ2-5; D assignment may be TRBD1 or TRBD2 (5 bases each). This CDR3 spans 17 amino acids. CDR1 SGHRS and CDR2 YFSETQ come from the germline V gene. V was trimmed by 0 bases and J by 1 base, leaving 16 bases between them. This CDR3 is CASSLGGLAGSQETQYF. The CDR3 DNA reads as TGCGCCAGCAGCTTGGGGGGCCTAGCAGGTAGCCAAGAGACCCAGTACTTC.

This clone rates as large. The chain employs TRBV12-3 or TRBV12-4 and TRBJ1-2; no firm D call. The CDR3 loop spans 11 amino acids. Trimming stripped 4 bases from V and 6 bases from J, with 6 bases between. The CDR3 region is CASSSRHGYTF. The CDR3 nucleotides read TGTGCCAGCAGTTCCCGCCATGGCTACACCTTC.

This clone was seen many times. The genes are TRBV12-3 or TRBV12-4 and TRBJ1-3, with D possibly TRBD1 on 5 matching bases. With 2 bases removed from V and 6 bases from J, the gap between germline ends came to 11 bases. This CDR3 comprises 14 residues. CDR3 region: CASSLQTAQNTIYF. The CDR3, as DNA: TGTGCCAGCAGTTTACAGACAGCACAAAACACCATATATTTT.

As for this clone: A read error may be the cause here, since a much bigger clone is one base away. V is TRBV9 and J is TRBJ2-5; 8 bases match TRBD2. Germline trimming cut 4 bases from V and 1 base from J; bases unmatched to any gene: 12. Germline V gene sequence: CDR1 SGDLS, CDR2 YYNGEE. The length of the CDR3 is 17 residues. The CDR3 reads CASSLGIAGSGQETQYF. As DNA, the CDR3 is TGTGCCAGCAGCTTAGGCATAGCGGGAAGCGGCCAAGAGACCCAGTACTTC.

The table lists this clone with many counts. The V and J genes are TRBV24-1 and TRBJ2-5, with 7 nucleotides matching TRBD1. The CDR3 has 15 amino acids. The trim removed 4 bases at V and 7 bases at J, leaving 11 bases unmatched. Germline loops: CDR1 KGHDR, CDR2 SFDVKD. The CDR3 coding sequence is TGTGCCACCAGTGAGACCGGGACAGCGACCGGGACCCAGTACTTC. It yields the protein CATSETGTATGTQYF.

In this sample, this clone turned up once. At one of its ends the junction is not consistent with the germline gene, which may arise from a read error. The chain combines TRBV9 with TRBJ2-1; D is unclear. Germline V lookup: CDR1 SGDLS, CDR2 YYNGEE. This CDR3 is 15 amino acids long. CDR3: CASSVDTGHVNDQFF. CDR3 DNA: TGTGCCAGCAGCGTAGACACGGGCCACGTCAATGATCAGTTCTTC. Filled out from reference TRBV9 and TRBJ2-1, the complete variable domain reads DSGVTQTPKHLITATGQRVTLRCSPRSGDLSVYWYQQSLDQGLQFLIQYYNGEERAKGNILERFSAQQFPDLHSELNLSSLELGDSALYFCASSVDTGHVNDQFFGPGTRLTVL.

There are many counts of this clone. CDR3 sequence reads: CAISESLGQGEQPQHF. The DNA for the CDR3 is TGTGCCATCAGTGAGTCTCTGGGGCAGGGTGAGCAGCCCCAGCATTTT. The chain has TRBV10-3 and TRBJ1-5, with a weak D call TRBD1 (5 bases). The V gene lost 0 bases and the J gene lost 7 bases, with 16 bases spanning the gap. The V gene's germline CDR1 is ENHRY and CDR2 SYGVKD. The CDR3 is 16 residues long.

V gene TRBV30 combines with J gene TRBJ1-4, with D perhaps matching TRBD1 (6 bases). The germline V and J ends were trimmed by 0 bases and 0 bases, with 14 bases remaining between them. The CDR3 has 17 amino acids. Germline CDR1 reads GTSNPN; CDR2 reads SVGIG (reference sequence). In DNA, the CDR3 is TGTGCCTGGAGTGTGCATGCGGCAGGGGCAACTAATGAAAAACTGTTTTTT. Protein: CAWSVHAAGATNEKLFF.

There are many counts of this clone. The J gene is TRBJ2-1, the V gene TRBV13, with D possibly matching TRBD2 (6 bases). Trimming left V 3 bases short and J 3 bases short, with 6 bases between. Germline loops: CDR1 PRHDT, CDR2 FYEKMQ (reference sequence). The CDR3 has 13 residues. The CDR3 DNA follows: TGTGCCAGCAGCTTGGGACTCTACAATGAGCAGTTCTTC. It codes for CASSLGLYNEQFF.

Points on this clone: The junction and the germline gene differ at one end; a read error may be behind it. The rearrangement uses TRBV5-1 and TRBJ2-5; 10 positions match TRBD1. The V gene's germline CDR1 is SGHRS and CDR2 YFSETQ. The CDR3 runs 17 residues. CDR3 nucleotides: TGCGCCAGCAGCCGAGACAGGGGGCCATTGGGGCAAGAGACCCATTATTTC. This translates into CASSRDRGPLGQETHYF.

There are many counts of this clone. The chain links TRBV24-1 to TRBJ2-2; tentatively, D is TRBD1 (6 bases). The CDR3 covers 15 residues. Trimming removed 2 bases from V and 6 bases from J, with 12 bases in between. Germline CDR1 is KGHDR and CDR2 is SFDVKD. The CDR3 region has the DNA TGTGCCACCAGTGATTGGCCACAGGGACCCGGGGAGCTGTTTTTT. This translates into CATSDWPQGPGELFF.